The 32 T cell receptor beta chains below all came from one sample that was sequenced in a study of technical replicates of blood from several donors. Sequencing used immunoSEQ multiplex PCR; TCRdb keeps in-frame clones, though not all of them. The data contain more than 45,000 clones, about 94% of them singletons. The sequenced sample consisted of PBMCs. The receptors were sampled from a human donor in good health. Some clones in this sample may be carry-over from other donors' samples.

This clone was detected once. V is TRBV18 and J is TRBJ1-1; 12 bases fit TRBD1. V gave up 3 bases and J gave up 6 bases; unmatched junction bases: 2. The germline gives CDR1 KGHSH, CDR2 LQKENI. The CDR3 runs 14 residues. DNA of the CDR3: TGTGCCAGCTCACCGGGACAGGGGGCAGCTGAAGCTTTCTTT. Its translation is CASSPGQGAAEAFF.

The chain uses TRBV7-9 and TRBJ2-3; TRBD2 matches at 12 bases. The length of the CDR3 is 15 residues. J gave up 3 bases and V 6 bases, and 4 bases lay outside the gene matches. Per the germline V gene, CDR1 is SEHNR and CDR2 is FQNEAQ (reference sequence). The DNA of the CDR3 is TGTGCCAGCAGTTTGACTAGCGGGGGTACAGATACGCAGTATTTT. This codes for CASSLTSGGTDTQYF.

This chain links TRBV19 with TRBJ2-4; D gene ambiguous. The CDR3 loop spans 14 amino acids. Trimming cost V 4 bases and J 0 bases, with 7 bases left between them. Germline lookup yields CDR1 LNHDA and CDR2 SQIVND (reference sequence). The CDR3 reads CASSNILAKNIQYF. In DNA, the CDR3 is TGTGCCAGTAGTAACATCCTAGCCAAAAACATTCAGTACTTC.

The gene calls are TRBV18 and TRBJ1-5; 7 bases match TRBD1. Germline loops: CDR1 KGHSH, CDR2 LQKENI. The CDR3 length is 14 residues. V shed 5 bases and J 4 bases; nucleotides not matched to a gene: 5. The CDR3 protein is CASSTGTANQPQHF. In DNA, the CDR3 is TGTGCCAGCTCAACAGGGACAGCTAATCAGCCCCAGCATTTT.

The gene calls are TRBV6-5 and TRBJ2-7; D unresolved. Germline CDR1 and CDR2: MNHEY and SVGAGI. This CDR3 has 13 residues. The V gene lost 2 bases and the J gene lost 3 bases, with 8 bases spanning the gap. The CDR3 loop is CASSYGQFYEQYF. The CDR3, as DNA: TGTGCCAGCAGTTACGGGCAGTTCTACGAGCAGTACTTC.

The chain has TRBV6-5 and TRBJ1-2; no definite D call. V was cut by 8 bases and J by 3 bases, with 16 bases left in between. Germline loops: CDR1 MNHEY, CDR2 SVGAGI. This CDR3 is built from 14 residues. Here the CDR3 DNA reads TGTGCCAGCGCGGCGGAGGGTTATCACTATGGCTACACCTTC. Translated: CASAAEGYHYGYTF.

V and J are TRBV25-1 and TRBJ1-5, with 8 bases identical to TRBD1. CDR1 and CDR2 (germline): MGHDK, SYGVNS. This CDR3 region has 13 residues. Trimming cost V 5 bases and J 5 bases; bases outside gene matches: 2. The CDR3 DNA follows: TGTGCCAGCAGTAAGACAGGGGATCAGCCCCAGCATTTT. This sequence encodes CASSKTGDQPQHF.

This chain uses TRBV2 with TRBJ1-2; 7 nucleotides match TRBD1. The V gene's germline CDR1 is SNHLY and CDR2 FYNNEI. V shed 2 bases, J shed 7 bases, and the junction held 10 bases outside the gene matches. CDR3 length: 15 residues. DNA of the CDR3: TGTGCCAGCAGTGAATCCGACAGGGCCTTCGGTGGCTACACCTTC. Translation gives CASSESDRAFGGYTF.

This clone was seen once. The rearrangement uses TRBV7-6 and TRBJ2-5; D unclear. The CDR3 loop spans 13 amino acids. Trimming stripped 2 bases from V and 4 bases from J, with 8 bases between. Germline loops: CDR1 SGHVS, CDR2 FNYEAQ. For the CDR3, the DNA is TGTGCCAGCAGCTTACGCGTTAGAGAGACCCAGTACTTC. The encoded protein is CASSLRVRETQYF.

V usage is TRBV7-2 and J usage is TRBJ2-7, with TRBD2 matching over 9 bases. The CDR3 is made up of 15 amino acids. Germline-derived CDR1 and CDR2 are SGHTA and FQGNSA. With V trimmed by 4 bases and J by 4 bases, 8 bases remained unmatched. CDR3 in amino acids: CASSSTSGGLYEQYF. In nucleotides, the CDR3 is TGTGCCAGCAGCTCGACTAGCGGAGGATTATACGAGCAGTACTTC. Full variable domain (missing parts from reference TRBV7-2 and TRBJ2-7): GAGVSQSPSNKVTEKGKDVELRCDPISGHTALYWYRQSLGQGLEFLIYFQGNSAPDKSGLPSDRFSAERTGGSVSTLTIQRTQQEDSAVYLCASSSTSGGLYEQYFGPGTRLTVT.

This clone was detected only once. This chain links TRBV29-1 with TRBJ2-3, with 12 positions matching TRBD2. The CDR3 covers 14 residues. The V and J ends lost 7 bases and 6 bases, in that order; junction bases with no gene match: 8. Germline lookup yields CDR1 SQVTM and CDR2 ANQGSEA. In DNA, the CDR3 is TGCAGCGCCCTGACTAGCGGGAGTCCGGATACGCAGTATTTT. Translation gives CSALTSGSPDTQYF.

CDR3 protein: CASSSTDSPLHF. The CDR3 DNA sequence: TGTGCCAGCAGCTCTACGGATTCACCCCTCCACTTT. The chain links TRBV11-2 to TRBJ1-6; D gene ambiguous. The V end was cut by 4 bases, the J end by 8 bases, with 6 bases between. The CDR3 has 12 amino acids. CDR1 and CDR2 from the germline V gene are SGHAT and FQNNGV.

The rearrangement uses TRBV2 and TRBJ1-1; possibly TRBD1 for D (5 bases). The germline V gene encodes CDR1 SNHLY and CDR2 FYNNEI. The length of the CDR3 is 15 residues. Trimming stripped 3 bases from V and 9 bases from J, with 20 bases between. CDR3 coding DNA: TGTGCCAGCAGTGAGGACGGCAGGGTTCTTGCAAAAGCTTTCTTT. It encodes CASSEDGRVLAKAFF.

The chain uses TRBV6-6 and TRBJ1-2; perhaps TRBD1 as D (5 bases). The CDR3 contains 14 residues. The V and J ends lost 5 bases and 4 bases respectively, with 14 bases between them. CDR1 and CDR2 (germline): MNHNY, SVGAGI (reference sequence). The CDR3 nucleotides are TGTGCCAGCAGTGCAGTCCAGGGAAGCTATGGCTACACCTTC. Its protein product is CASSAVQGSYGYTF.

The table lists this clone with a count of one. The J gene is TRBJ1-1, the V gene TRBV7-9; 8 bases agree with TRBD1. Germline CDR1 and CDR2: SEHNR and FQNEAQ (reference sequence). With 4 bases clipped from V and 8 bases from J, the junction kept 0 bases outside the gene matches. This CDR3 has 11 residues. The DNA for the CDR3 is TGTGCCAGCAGCTGGGACAGGGAAGCTTTCTTT. Residues: CASSWDREAFF.

This chain connects TRBV19 to TRBJ2-3; possibly TRBD1 for D (5 bases). Germline CDR1 and CDR2: LNHDA and SQIVND (reference sequence). The CDR3 covers 13 residues. The ends were cut back, 3 bases at V and 6 bases at J, with 10 bases in the middle. The CDR3 DNA reads TGTGCCAGTAGTATGGGGCTCGGGGATACGCAGTATTTT. Translation: CASSMGLGDTQYF.

The chain uses TRBV4-3 and TRBJ2-7, with 7 bases identical to TRBD2. Trimming at V came to 4 bases and at J to 0 bases, leaving 6 bases not matched to a gene. CDR1 is LGHNA and CDR2 is YSLEER in the germline V gene. The CDR3 is 15 residues long. The CDR3 is CASSPGRLASYEQYF. CDR3 bases: TGCGCCAGCAGCCCCGGTCGACTAGCCTCCTACGAGCAGTACTTC.

The chain recombines TRBV15 with TRBJ2-3; 7 bases are a match to TRBD2. The CDR3 runs to 16 residues. V lost 0 bases to trimming and J lost 4 bases; unmatched junction nucleotides: 7. CDR1 and CDR2 from the germline V gene are LNHNV and YYDKDF (reference sequence). Written as DNA, the CDR3 is TGTGCCACCAGCAGAGAATGGGGGGGGATGGCAGATACGCAGTATTTT. Its protein is CATSREWGGMADTQYF.

This chain's CDR3 is CAWTGRDTIYF. CDR3 DNA: TGTGCCTGGACGGGAAGGGACACCATATATTTT. The V and J genes are TRBV30 and TRBJ1-3; unclear D gene. V gave up 4 bases and J gave up 8 bases, with 9 bases separating them. Germline loops: CDR1 GTSNPN, CDR2 SVGIG (reference sequence). This CDR3 has 11 residues.

The chain is built from TRBV4-3 and TRBJ1-2, with a tentative D call TRBD1 (6 bases). Looked up from germline, CDR1 is LGHNA and CDR2 is YSLEER. There are 13 residues in the CDR3. V lost 0 bases to trimming and J lost 6 bases, with 8 bases between them. CDR3 sequence reads: CASSQDRGDGYTF. CDR3 nucleotides: TGCGCCAGCAGCCAAGACAGGGGTGATGGCTACACCTTC.

The chain has TRBV12-5 and TRBJ2-7, with 10 bases that match TRBD1. In germline, CDR1 is LGHNT, CDR2 FRNRAP. J gave up 2 bases and V 5 bases, and 6 bases lay outside the gene matches. The CDR3 totals 15 residues. CDR3 residues: CASGPGTGETYEQYF. In DNA, the CDR3 is TGTGCTAGTGGTCCCGGGACAGGGGAAACCTACGAGCAGTACTTC.

The chain couples TRBV7-2 to TRBJ1-4; a possible D gene is TRBD1 (6 bases). CDR3 length: 13 amino acids. Trimming took 6 bases from V and 9 from J, leaving 14 bases between them. The germline CDR1 and CDR2 sequences are SGHTA and FQGNSA. For the CDR3, the DNA is TGTGCCAGCAGTTACTCGACAGGAAAAAAACTGTTTTTT. It translates to CASSYSTGKKLFF.

Only one count was recorded for this clone. The chain combines TRBV7-2 with TRBJ1-5, with D unclear. The CDR3 contains 14 residues. Germline lookup yields CDR1 SGHTA and CDR2 FQGNSA. Trimming took 2 bases from V and 0 from J, leaving 5 bases between them. CDR3 sequence: CASSLLGSNQPQHF. CDR3 in DNA: TGTGCCAGCAGCTTACTCGGTAGCAATCAGCCCCAGCATTTT.

The chain couples TRBV7-2 to TRBJ1-2, with TRBD1 as a possible D gene (6 bases). Germline V gene data show CDR1 as SGHTA and CDR2 as FQGNSA. The CDR3 totals 16 residues. The germline V and J ends were trimmed by 5 bases and 5 bases, with 21 bases remaining between them. DNA of the CDR3: TGTGCCAGCAGCACTTGGACAGTTTCCTCCTCTTATGGCTACACCTTC. The encoded protein is CASSTWTVSSSYGYTF.

The CDR3 nucleotides are TGCGCCAGCAGCCAAGAGAGGCCAGATACGCAGTATTTT. This sequence encodes CASSQERPDTQYF. J is TRBJ2-3 and V is TRBV4-3; no reliable D call. Germline values: CDR1 LGHNA, CDR2 YSLEER. Trimming stripped 0 bases from V and 4 bases from J, with 5 bases between. The CDR3 runs to 13 residues.

The V and J genes are TRBV11-3 and TRBJ2-7, with a tentative D call TRBD1 (5 bases). In germline, CDR1 is SGHNT, CDR2 YENEEA. V was shortened by 3 bases and J by 2 bases, with 14 bases between the two germline ends. This CDR3 spans 15 amino acids. CDR3 protein: CASSFGALGPYEQYF. The CDR3 DNA reads TGTGCCAGCAGCTTTGGCGCTCTGGGGCCCTACGAGCAGTACTTC.

In nucleotides, the CDR3 is TGTGCTAGTGCCCACGGGGATGGGAATGAGCAGTTCTTC. Translation: CASAHGDGNEQFF. The V gene is TRBV12-5, the J gene TRBJ2-1, with a tentative D call TRBD2 (5 bases). Deletions cut 7 bases from V and 7 bases from J, with 14 bases between. The CDR3 totals 13 residues. Germline CDR1 reads LGHNT; CDR2 reads FRNRAP.

The chain has TRBV25-1 and TRBJ2-7; TRBD1 agrees at 8 bases. Looked up from germline, CDR1 is MGHDK and CDR2 is SYGVNS. The ends lost 6 bases at V and 4 bases at J; junction bases unmatched: 8. The CDR3 is 14 residues long. The DNA of the CDR3 is TGTGCCAGCAGCGTGCCACAGGGGGAGTACGAGCAGTACTTC. Translated, it gives CASSVPQGEYEQYF.

V is TRBV9 and J is TRBJ1-6; D possibly corresponds to TRBD1 (5 bases). Germline V gene data show CDR1 as SGDLS and CDR2 as YYNGEE. The V and J ends lost 4 bases and 11 bases respectively, with 10 bases between them. This CDR3 comprises 12 residues. CDR3 bases: TGTGCCAGCAGCCCCGCAGGGCCACCCCTCCACTTT. Protein: CASSPAGPPLHF.

This rearrangement joins TRBV27 to TRBJ2-1; 10 nucleotides match TRBD2. V lost 0 bases and J lost 4; bases outside the gene matches: 3. The germline gives CDR1 MNHEY, CDR2 SMNVEV (reference sequence). The CDR3 spans 16 residues. CDR3 residues: CASSLSGLAAYNEQFF. The CDR3 DNA sequence: TGTGCCAGCAGTTTATCTGGACTAGCGGCATACAATGAGCAGTTCTTC.

The chain combines TRBV7-8 with TRBJ1-2; TRBD1 matches at 7 bases. Trimming removed 5 bases from V and 0 bases from J; junction bases left unmatched: 6. This CDR3 has 15 residues. Germline lookup yields CDR1 SGHVS and CDR2 FQNEAQ. This CDR3 reads CASSLDRVPNYGYTF. In nucleotides, the CDR3 is TGTGCCAGCAGCCTAGACAGGGTCCCTAACTATGGCTACACCTTC.

CDR3 coding DNA: TGTGCCAGCAGCACCTACCGCCGGGAGAACACTGAAGCTTTCTTT. Translating it yields CASSTYRRENTEAFF. The chain links TRBV7-3 to TRBJ1-1, with unresolved D. From germline, CDR1 is SGHTA and CDR2 FQGTGA. The CDR3 is 15 residues long. Trimming cost V 5 bases and J 1 base, with 14 bases left between them. The full variable domain, rest sourced from reference TRBV7-3 and TRBJ1-1, is GAGVSQTPSNKVTEKGKYVELRCDPISGHTALYWYRQSLGQGPEFLIYFQGTGAADDSGLPNDRFFAVRPEGSVSTLKIQRTERGDSAVYLCASSTYRRENTEAFFGQGTRLTVV.